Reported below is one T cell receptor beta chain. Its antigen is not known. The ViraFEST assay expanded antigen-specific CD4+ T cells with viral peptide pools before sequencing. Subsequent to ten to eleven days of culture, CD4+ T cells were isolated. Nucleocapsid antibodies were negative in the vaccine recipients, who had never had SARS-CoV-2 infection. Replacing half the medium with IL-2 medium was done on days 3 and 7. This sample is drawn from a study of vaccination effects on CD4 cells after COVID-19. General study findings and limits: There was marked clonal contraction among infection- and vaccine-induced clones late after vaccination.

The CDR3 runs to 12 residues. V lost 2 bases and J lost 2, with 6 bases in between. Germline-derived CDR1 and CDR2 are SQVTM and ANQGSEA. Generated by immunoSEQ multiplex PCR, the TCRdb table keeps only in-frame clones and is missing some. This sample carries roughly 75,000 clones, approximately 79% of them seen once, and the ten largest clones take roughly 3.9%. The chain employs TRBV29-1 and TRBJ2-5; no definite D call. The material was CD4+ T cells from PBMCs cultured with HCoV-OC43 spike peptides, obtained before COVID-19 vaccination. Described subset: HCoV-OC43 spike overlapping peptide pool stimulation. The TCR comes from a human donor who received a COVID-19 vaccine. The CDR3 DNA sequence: TGCAGCGTTGAACACATACAAGAGACCCAGTACTTC. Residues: CSVEHIQETQYF.